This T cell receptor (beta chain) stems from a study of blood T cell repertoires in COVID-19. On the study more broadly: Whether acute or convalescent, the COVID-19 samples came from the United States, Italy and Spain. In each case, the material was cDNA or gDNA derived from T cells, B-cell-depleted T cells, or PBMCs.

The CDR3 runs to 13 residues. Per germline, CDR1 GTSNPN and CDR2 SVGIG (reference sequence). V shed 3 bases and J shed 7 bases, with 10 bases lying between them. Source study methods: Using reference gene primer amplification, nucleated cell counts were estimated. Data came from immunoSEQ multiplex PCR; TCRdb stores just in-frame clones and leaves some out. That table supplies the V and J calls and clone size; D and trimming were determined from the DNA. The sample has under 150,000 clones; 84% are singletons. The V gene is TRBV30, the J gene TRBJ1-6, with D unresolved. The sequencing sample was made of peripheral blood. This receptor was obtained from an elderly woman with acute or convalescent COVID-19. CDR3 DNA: TGTGCCTGGAGCGGGGTTCGGAATTCACCCCTCCACTTT. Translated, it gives CAWSGVRNSPLHF.